These 27 T cell receptor beta chains were sequenced from one sample in a study of T cells in Graves' hyperthyroidism and ophthalmopathy. What was amplified from RNA transcripts were TCR beta CDR3 regions. The HTBI primer set drove a first-round RT-PCR of the TCR CDR3. In TCRdb, the multiplex PCR reads were re-called with MiXCR into one record per CDR3 protein. The profile shows some 510,000 distinct CDR3 sequences, 46% of them singletons. The source material was peripheral blood or thyroid tissue (not recorded which). The origin of the receptors is a woman aged 18-30 years with Graves' hyperthyroidism.

This clonotype has only a few counts. CDR3 coding DNA: TGTGCCAGCAGCTCAGACAGGGGGCACCAGCCCCAGCATTTT. Encoded protein: CASSSDRGHQPQHF. V usage is TRBV5-6 and J usage is TRBJ1-5; TRBD1 matches 10 bases. This CDR3 has 14 amino acids. CDR1 SGHDT and CDR2 YYEEEE come from the germline V gene. V lost 3 bases, J lost 7 bases, and 4 bases stayed unmatched.

The chain employs TRBV20-1 and TRBJ1-1, with 8 bases matching TRBD1. The CDR3 contains 14 residues. Germline trimming cut 2 bases from V and 1 base from J; bases unmatched to any gene: 3. Germline-derived CDR1 and CDR2 are DFQATT and SNEGSKA (reference sequence). The CDR3 coding sequence is TGCAGTGCTAGACAGGGGGCTGGGAACACTGAAGCTTTCTTT. Protein sequence: CSARQGAGNTEAFF.

The chain carries TRBV20-1 and TRBJ1-4; no clear D gene. Trimming stripped 5 bases from V and 10 bases from J, with 20 bases between. This CDR3 region has 14 residues. Germline loops: CDR1 DFQATT, CDR2 SNEGSKA (reference sequence). CDR3 in DNA: TGCAGTGCTCGACGACCGGATTGGGAGGGAAAACTGTTTTTT. It codes for CSARRPDWEGKLFF.

This clonotype was seen a handful of times. The rearrangement joins TRBV7-2 to TRBJ1-4; 7 positions agree with TRBD1. Germline assignment: CDR1 SGHTA and CDR2 FQGNSA. This CDR3 contains 14 residues. The junction had 8 bases not matched to a gene; V was cut back by 5 bases and J by 8 bases. CDR3 sequence (DNA): TGTGCCAGCAGCCAAGGGCAGGGGGAAGAAAAACTGTTTTTT. This encodes CASSQGQGEEKLFF.

V and J are TRBV7-9 and TRBJ1-1, with 7 bases that match TRBD1. The CDR3 has 12 amino acids. V trimming: 3 bases; J trimming: 10 bases; junction bases outside the gene matches: 5. Germline CDR1 is SEHNR and CDR2 is FQNEAQ (reference sequence). CDR3 coding DNA: TGTGCCAGCAGCTTCAGACAGGGATCAGCTTTCTTT. This codes for CASSFRQGSAFF.

The genes are TRBV12-3 or TRBV12-4 and TRBJ1-4; no definite D call. This CDR3 has 13 amino acids. V dropped 4 bases and J dropped 7 bases, with 10 bases sitting between them. CDR3 protein: CASSSVDGEKLFF. Here the CDR3 DNA reads TGTGCCAGCAGTTCCGTAGATGGTGAAAAACTGTTTTTT.

The gene calls are TRBV10-3 and TRBJ1-5, with TRBD1 matching 7 bases. Germline CDR1 ENHRY, CDR2 SYGVKD. V was pared by 3 bases and J by 4 bases, with 6 bases of the junction left unmatched. The CDR3 has 15 residues. CDR3 DNA: TGTGCCATCAGTGACGGACAGGCGGGGAATCAGCCCCAGCATTTT. This sequence encodes CAISDGQAGNQPQHF.

In its sample, this clonotype was seen a few times. The chain combines TRBV24-1 with TRBJ2-5; 9 bases line up with TRBD2. V was pared by 4 bases and J by 4 bases, with 15 bases of the junction left unmatched. The CDR3 spans 18 residues. The germline gives CDR1 KGHDR, CDR2 SFDVKD. The CDR3 spells CATSDYRSREGLGETQYF. In nucleotides, the CDR3 is TGTGCCACCAGTGACTACCGCTCGCGGGAGGGCCTGGGAGAGACCCAGTACTTC.

In its sample, this clonotype was seen once. The chain uses TRBV7-2 and TRBJ1-1; perhaps TRBD1 as D (5 bases). The CDR3 sequence is 14 residues long. Per the germline V gene, CDR1 is SGHTA and CDR2 is FQGNSA. Trimming left V 5 bases short and J 10 bases short, with 20 bases between. The CDR3 spells CASSPPFRTSGAFF. The CDR3 nucleotides read TGTGCCAGCAGCCCCCCCTTTAGGACATCGGGAGCTTTCTTT.

This clonotype has only a few counts. This chain uses TRBV29-1 with TRBJ1-2; 10 nucleotides line up with TRBD1. CDR3 length: 13 residues. After removal of 4 bases from V and 3 bases from J, the junction contained 2 bases not matched to a gene. Germline lookup yields CDR1 SQVTM and CDR2 ANQGSEA. This CDR3 reads CSVGGTGDYGYTF. CDR3 in DNA: TGCAGCGTTGGCGGGACAGGGGACTATGGCTACACCTTC.

The rearrangement joins TRBV2 to TRBJ2-1; 10 positions match TRBD2. This CDR3 region has 14 residues. The junction had 7 bases not matched to a gene; V was cut back by 8 bases and J by 6 bases. CDR1 and CDR2 (germline): SNHLY, FYNNEI. The CDR3 DNA is TGTGCCAGCTTGGGGCTAGCGGGAGCCAATGAGCAGTTCTTC. This sequence encodes CASLGLAGANEQFF.

At least ten counts were recorded for this clonotype. The chain joins TRBV7-8 to TRBJ2-2, with 13 bases identical to TRBD2. V dropped 5 bases and J dropped 4; count of bases not matched to a gene: 7. The CDR3 totals 17 residues. CDR1 is SGHVS, CDR2 FQNEAQ, per germline. The CDR3 here is CASSQGLAGWGTGELFF. The CDR3 nucleotides are TGTGCCAGCAGCCAGGGACTAGCGGGATGGGGCACCGGGGAGCTGTTTTTT.

This clonotype has a count of ten or more. The chain couples TRBV2 to TRBJ1-5, with D unclear. In germline, CDR1 is SNHLY, CDR2 FYNNEI. This CDR3 comprises 17 residues. Trimming stripped 7 bases from V and 0 bases from J, with 19 bases between. CDR3 loop: CASKGQPNTYSNQPQHF. The CDR3, as DNA: TGTGCCAGCAAAGGTCAGCCCAACACTTATAGCAATCAGCCCCAGCATTTT.

This clonotype was found a few times. One junction end does not reproduce the germline sequence, and a read error may be involved. The chain carries TRBV10-3 and TRBJ1-5, with TRBD1 as a possible D gene (6 bases). This CDR3 comprises 15 residues. Germline CDR1 reads ENHRY; CDR2 reads SYGVKD. The CDR3 coding sequence is TGTGCCAGCAGTTACGGCTTGACAGGTCCATGGCCCCAGCATTTT. Protein sequence: CASSYGLTGPWPQHF.

The sample holds a few counts of this clonotype. The chain links TRBV2 to TRBJ1-4; D not resolved. Germline loops: CDR1 SNHLY, CDR2 FYNNEI. The V end was cut by 5 bases, the J end by 6 bases, with 10 bases between. The CDR3 covers 13 residues. CDR3 loop: CASSLDIYEKLFF. The CDR3 nucleotides are TGTGCCAGCAGTTTAGACATCTATGAAAAACTGTTTTTT.

Ten or more counts support this clonotype. The junction departs from germline at one end; a sequencing error may be responsible. The CDR3 sequence is CASSPAGFSNF. CDR3 DNA: TGTGCCAGCAGTCCTGCGGGGTTCTCGAACTTC. This rearrangement joins TRBV7-9 to TRBJ2-5; D is possibly TRBD2 (6 bases). This CDR3 is 11 amino acids long. CDR1 SEHNR and CDR2 FQNEAQ come from the germline V gene (reference sequence).

This clonotype was seen only a few times. The CDR3 bases are TGTGCCAGCAGCACCCGACAGGGAAGCGGGGCCAACGTCCTGACTTTC. Its translation: CASSTRQGSGANVLTF. V usage is TRBV7-3 and J usage is TRBJ2-6; 7 nucleotides line up with TRBD1. The V gene's germline CDR1 is SGHTA and CDR2 FQGTGA. CDR3 size: 16 residues. Trimming took 5 bases from V and 4 from J; bases not matched to a gene: 8.

This clonotype was counted between two and nine times. This chain links TRBV7-8 with TRBJ1-1; D possibly corresponds to TRBD1 (5 bases). The V end was cut by 5 bases, the J end by 2 bases, with 21 bases between. Germline CDR1 and CDR2: SGHVS and FQNEAQ. The CDR3 extends over 17 amino acids. CDR3 DNA: TGTGCCAGCAGCCCACCCCCCTGGAACAGGCCTAACACTGAAGCTTTCTTT. Amino acids: CASSPPPWNRPNTEAFF.

The J gene is TRBJ2-5, the V gene TRBV6-1, with 12 bases lining up with TRBD1. The CDR3 is 15 residues long. Germline CDR1 is MNHNS and CDR2 is SASEGT. The ends lost 7 bases at V and 4 bases at J; junction bases unmatched: 7. Written as DNA, the CDR3 is TGTGCCAGCACCCCGGGACAGGGGGCTGGAGAGACCCAGTACTTC. It codes for CASTPGQGAGETQYF.

V gene TRBV7-9 combines with J gene TRBJ1-2; D ambiguous. The germline V and J ends were trimmed by 5 bases and 6 bases, with 10 bases remaining between them. Germline V gene sequence: CDR1 SEHNR, CDR2 FQNEAQ (reference sequence). The CDR3 totals 12 residues. The CDR3 protein is CASSPWEDGYTF. The CDR3, as DNA: TGTGCCAGCAGCCCTTGGGAGGATGGCTACACCTTC.

The chain links TRBV10-3 to TRBJ1-4; 7 bases line up with TRBD1. CDR1 is ENHRY, CDR2 SYGVKD, per germline. This CDR3 is built from 14 residues. V trimming: 3 bases; J trimming: 8 bases; junction bases outside the gene matches: 6. CDR3 nucleotide sequence: TGTGCCATCAGTGAAGTTCAGGGGGAGGAAAAACTGTTTTTT. Translating gives CAISEVQGEEKLFF.

In this sample, this clonotype turned up many times. CDR3 sequence: CSVEAGGTYGYTF. Written as DNA, the CDR3 is TGCAGCGTTGAAGCAGGGGGAACCTATGGCTACACCTTC. This rearrangement joins TRBV29-1 to TRBJ1-2; 7 bases are shared with TRBD1. Trimming removed 1 base from V and 4 bases from J; junction bases left unmatched: 3. Per the germline V gene, CDR1 is SQVTM and CDR2 is ANQGSEA. The CDR3 runs to 13 residues.

This clonotype was observed at least ten times. DNA of the CDR3: TGTGCCAGTACCTCGGGCTGGCCCCAGCATTTT. Residues: CASTSGWPQHF. The V call is TRBV19, the J call TRBJ1-5; D unresolved. CDR3 length: 11 amino acids. CDR1 and CDR2 from the germline V gene are LNHDA and SQIVND (reference sequence). Between the trimmed V and J ends, which lost 7 bases and 9 bases, there was a span of 10 bases.

This clonotype was observed a single time. The chain carries TRBV7-9 and TRBJ1-5, with D possibly TRBD1 on 5 matching bases. Deletions cut 5 bases from V and 3 bases from J, with 17 bases between. The CDR3 has 16 amino acids. Germline lookup yields CDR1 SEHNR and CDR2 FQNEAQ (reference sequence). CDR3 protein: CASSQGGAGLNQPQHF. The CDR3 DNA is TGTGCCAGCAGCCAAGGTGGCGCAGGGCTCAATCAGCCCCAGCATTTT. The entire variable domain, with the rest obtained from reference TRBV7-9 and TRBJ1-5, is as follows: DTGVSQNPRHKITKRGQNVTFRCDPISEHNRLYWYRQTLGQGPEFLTYFQNEAQLEKSRLLSDRFSAERPKGSFSTLEIQRTEQGDSAMYLCASSQGGAGLNQPQHFGDGTRLSIL.

This chain joins TRBV2 and TRBJ1-5, with 7 bases fitting TRBD1. The CDR3 is made up of 16 amino acids. Germline V lookup: CDR1 SNHLY, CDR2 FYNNEI. V trimming: 6 bases; J trimming: 1 base; junction bases outside the gene matches: 9. CDR3 DNA: TGTGCCAGCAGCCAAGATCCGGGACAGAGCAATCAGCCCCAGCATTTT. Encoded protein: CASSQDPGQSNQPQHF.

This sequence joins TRBV19 and TRBJ1-2; a weak D match, TRBD1 (5 bases). This CDR3 is 15 amino acids long. V was pared by 2 bases and J by 4 bases, with 14 bases between. Germline values: CDR1 LNHDA, CDR2 SQIVND (reference sequence). The CDR3 protein is CASSIRGSSGYGYTF. CDR3 DNA sequence: TGTGCCAGTAGTATAAGGGGCTCCTCAGGCTATGGCTACACCTTC.

The gene calls are TRBV29-1 and TRBJ1-2; D unresolved. The CDR3 length is 12 residues. The V gene's germline CDR1 is SQVTM and CDR2 ANQGSEA. V was pared by 1 base and J by 4 bases, with 7 bases between. CDR3 in amino acids: CSVEVGSYGYTF. As DNA, the CDR3 is TGCAGCGTTGAAGTCGGGTCCTATGGCTACACCTTC.